The 9 T cell receptor beta chains below all came from one sample that was sequenced in a study of early T cells in non-severe SARS-CoV-2 infection. TCRdb fed the 5' RACE reads into MiXCR, producing one record per CDR3 protein. Seen here are some 40,000 distinct CDR3 sequences, 4.5% to 7% observed once, and the top ten hold about 4.2%. Sample: whole blood, taken at baseline. The source of these receptors is an adult who was a healthcare worker with PCR-confirmed SARS-CoV-2 infection or an uninfected control (not recorded which).

This clonotype was observed many times. The chain uses TRBV20-1 and TRBJ2-5; 10 positions agree with TRBD2. The length of the CDR3 is 15 residues. Germline assignment: CDR1 DFQATT and CDR2 SNEGSKA (reference sequence). Unmatched junction bases numbered 8, after V lost 6 bases and J lost 1 base. For the CDR3, the DNA is TGCAGTGCCCCTCGACTAGCGGGCCTCCAAGAGACCCAGTACTTC. Translated: CSAPRLAGLQETQYF.

The sample holds many counts of this clonotype. This rearrangement joins TRBV20-1 to TRBJ2-5, with 9 bases fitting TRBD2. Trimming at V came to 0 bases and at J to 2 bases, leaving 10 bases not matched to a gene. The CDR3 sequence is 17 residues long. Germline V gene sequence: CDR1 DFQATT, CDR2 SNEGSKA (reference sequence). The CDR3 loop reads CSARDLYKRGVQETQYF. CDR3 sequence (DNA): TGCAGTGCTAGAGATCTCTATAAGCGGGGGGTGCAAGAGACCCAGTACTTC.

This clonotype appeared many times. The chain joins TRBV12-5 to TRBJ1-5; weak D call: TRBD1 (5 bases). The CDR3 sequence is 17 residues long. V lost 7 bases and J lost 2, with 21 bases in between. Germline assignment: CDR1 LGHNT and CDR2 FRNRAP. The CDR3 DNA reads as TGTGCTAGTGTCCCCGGAGGGGCCGGTCCTGGCAATCAGCCCCAGCATTTT. Protein product: CASVPGGAGPGNQPQHF.

This clonotype occurred many times. The gene calls are TRBV6-5 and TRBJ2-3, with D unresolved. The CDR3 has 15 amino acids. The ends were cut back, 6 bases at V and 1 base at J, with 14 bases in the middle. Germline values: CDR1 MNHEY, CDR2 SVGAGI. The CDR3: CASSQTRTGTDTQYF. Here the CDR3 DNA reads TGTGCCAGCAGCCAGACCAGGACGGGCACAGATACGCAGTATTTT.

This clonotype was seen ten or more times. The chain links TRBV7-9 to TRBJ1-2, with D perhaps TRBD1 (5 bases). Trimming shortened V by 8 bases and J by 1 base, and 8 bases separated the two germline ends. Germline CDR1 reads SEHNR; CDR2 reads FQNEAQ (reference sequence). The CDR3 sequence is 12 residues long. The CDR3 here is CASGAGNYGYTF. CDR3 in DNA: TGTGCCAGCGGGGCGGGTAACTATGGCTACACCTTC. Based on the CDR3 plus reference TRBV7-9 and TRBJ1-2, the full variable domain is DTGVSQNPRHKITKRGQNVTFRCDPISEHNRLYWYRQTLGQGPEFLTYFQNEAQLEKSRLLSDRFSAERPKGSFSTLEIQRTEQGDSAMYLCASGAGNYGYTFGSGTRLTVV.

This clonotype was observed many times. CDR3 sequence reads: CASSTGTGNTEAFF. The CDR3 region has the DNA TGTGCCAGCAGCACTGGGACGGGGAACACTGAAGCTTTCTTT. The chain has TRBV5-4 and TRBJ1-1, with D possibly being TRBD1 (5 bases). Germline V CDR1 and CDR2: SGHNT, YYREEE (reference sequence). The CDR3 is 14 amino acids. V was clipped by 4 bases and J by 1 base, with 11 bases between them.

This clonotype was found many times. The gene calls are TRBV20-1 and TRBJ1-2; no clear D. The V gene's germline CDR1 is DFQATT and CDR2 SNEGSKA (reference sequence). V lost 3 bases and J lost 8, with 16 bases in between. CDR3 size: 13 residues. The CDR3 here is CSARERSRRGYTF. The CDR3 bases are TGCAGTGCTAGGGAAAGATCCCGTCGGGGCTACACCTTC.

This clonotype appeared a few times. The rearrangement joins TRBV30 to TRBJ2-1; D gene uncertain. The CDR3 is made up of 13 amino acids. The germline CDR1 and CDR2 sequences are GTSNPN and SVGIG (reference sequence). V was shortened by 4 bases and J by 0 bases, with 7 bases between the two germline ends. The CDR3 region is CAWTYSSYNEQFF. The CDR3 region has the DNA TGTGCCTGGACTTATAGCTCCTACAATGAGCAGTTCTTC.

V and J are TRBV3-1 and TRBJ1-1; TRBD1 might be the D (5 bases). Germline values: CDR1 LGHDT, CDR2 YNNKEL (reference sequence). The CDR3 loop spans 13 amino acids. V was shortened by 2 bases and J by 7 bases, with 11 bases between the two germline ends. The CDR3, as DNA: TGTGCCAGCAGCCAATTAGGGACTTATGAAGCTTTCTTT. Encoded protein: CASSQLGTYEAFF.